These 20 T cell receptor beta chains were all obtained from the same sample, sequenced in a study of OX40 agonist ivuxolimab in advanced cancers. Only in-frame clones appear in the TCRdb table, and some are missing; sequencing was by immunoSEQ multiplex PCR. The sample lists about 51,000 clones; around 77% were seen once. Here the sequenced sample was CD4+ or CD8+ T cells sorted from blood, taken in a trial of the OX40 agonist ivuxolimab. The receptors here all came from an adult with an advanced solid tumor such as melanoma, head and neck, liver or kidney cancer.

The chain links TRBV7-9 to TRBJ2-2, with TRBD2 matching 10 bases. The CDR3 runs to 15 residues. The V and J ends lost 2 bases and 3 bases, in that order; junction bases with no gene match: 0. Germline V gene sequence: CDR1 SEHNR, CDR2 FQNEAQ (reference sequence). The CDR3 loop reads CASSLSGRDTGELFF. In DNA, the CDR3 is TGTGCCAGCAGCTTAAGCGGGAGGGACACCGGGGAGCTGTTTTTT.

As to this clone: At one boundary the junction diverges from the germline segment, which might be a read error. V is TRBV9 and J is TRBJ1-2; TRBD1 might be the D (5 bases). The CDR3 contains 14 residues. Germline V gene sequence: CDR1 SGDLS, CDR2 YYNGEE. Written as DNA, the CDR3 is TGTGCCAGCAGCGTAGTCGGGACCTCGGCCAGCTACATCTTC. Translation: CASSVVGTSASYIF.

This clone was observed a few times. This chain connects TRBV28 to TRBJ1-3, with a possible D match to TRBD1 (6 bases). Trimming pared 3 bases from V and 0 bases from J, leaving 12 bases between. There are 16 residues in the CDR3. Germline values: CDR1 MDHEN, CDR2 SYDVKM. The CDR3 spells CASSFLGQNSGNTIYF. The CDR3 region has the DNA TGTGCCAGCAGTTTTCTTGGACAGAACTCTGGAAACACCATATATTTT. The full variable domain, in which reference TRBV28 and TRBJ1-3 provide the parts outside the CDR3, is DVKVTQSSRYLVKRTGEKVFLECVQDMDHENMFWYRQDPGLGLRLIYFSYDVKMKEKGDIPEGYSVSREKKERFSLILESASTNQTSMYLCASSFLGQNSGNTIYFGEGSWLTVV.

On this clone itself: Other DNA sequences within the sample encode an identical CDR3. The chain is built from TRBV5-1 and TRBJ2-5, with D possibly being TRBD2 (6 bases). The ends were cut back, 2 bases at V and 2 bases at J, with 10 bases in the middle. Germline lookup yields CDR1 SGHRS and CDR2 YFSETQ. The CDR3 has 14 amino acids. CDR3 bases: TGCGCCAGCAGCTTAGGAGGGGTGCAAGAGACCCAGTACTTC. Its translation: CASSLGGVQETQYF.

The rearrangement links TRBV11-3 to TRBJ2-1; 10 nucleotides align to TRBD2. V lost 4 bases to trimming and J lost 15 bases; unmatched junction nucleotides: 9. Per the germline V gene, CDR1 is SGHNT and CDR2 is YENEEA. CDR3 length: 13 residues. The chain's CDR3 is CASSSTIAGGVFF. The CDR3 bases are TGTGCCAGCAGCTCTACAATAGCGGGAGGTGTGTTCTTC.

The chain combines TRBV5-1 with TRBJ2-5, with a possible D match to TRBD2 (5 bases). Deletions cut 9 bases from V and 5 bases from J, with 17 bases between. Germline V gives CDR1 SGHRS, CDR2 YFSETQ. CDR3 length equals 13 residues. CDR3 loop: CATRVGSGETQYF. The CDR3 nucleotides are TGCGCCACACGGGTAGGGAGTGGTGAGACCCAGTACTTC.

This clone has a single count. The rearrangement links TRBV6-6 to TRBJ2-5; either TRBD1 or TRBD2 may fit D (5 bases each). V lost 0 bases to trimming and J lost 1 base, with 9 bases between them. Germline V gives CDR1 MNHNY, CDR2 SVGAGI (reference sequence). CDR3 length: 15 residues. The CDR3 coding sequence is TGTGCCAGCAGTTACTCACCCGGGACCCAAGAGACCCAGTACTTC. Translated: CASSYSPGTQETQYF.

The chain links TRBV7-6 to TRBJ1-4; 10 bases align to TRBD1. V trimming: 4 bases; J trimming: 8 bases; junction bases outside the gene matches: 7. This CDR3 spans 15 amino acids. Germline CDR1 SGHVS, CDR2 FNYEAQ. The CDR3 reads CASSSAGTGAEKLFF. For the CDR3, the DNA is TGTGCCAGCAGCTCGGCCGGGACAGGGGCGGAAAAACTGTTTTTT. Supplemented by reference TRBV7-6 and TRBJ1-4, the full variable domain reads GAGVSQSPRYKVTKRGQDVALRCDPISGHVSLYWYRQALGQGPEFLTYFNYEAQQDKSGLPNDRFSAERPEGSISTLTIQRTEQRDSAMYRCASSSAGTGAEKLFFGSGTQLSVL.

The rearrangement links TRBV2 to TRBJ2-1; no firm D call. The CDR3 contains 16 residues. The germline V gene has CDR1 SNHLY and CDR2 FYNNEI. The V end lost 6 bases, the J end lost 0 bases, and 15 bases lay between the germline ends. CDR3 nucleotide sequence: TGTGCCAGCAGAGAAACGCCGGCCGGCTCCTACAATGAGCAGTTCTTC. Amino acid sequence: CASRETPAGSYNEQFF. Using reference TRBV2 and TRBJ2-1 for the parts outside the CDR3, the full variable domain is EPEVTQTPSHQVTQMGQEVILRCVPISNHLYFYWYRQILGQKVEFLVSFYNNEISEKSEIFDDQFSVERPDGSNFTLKIRSTKLEDSAMYFCASRETPAGSYNEQFFGPGTRLTVL.

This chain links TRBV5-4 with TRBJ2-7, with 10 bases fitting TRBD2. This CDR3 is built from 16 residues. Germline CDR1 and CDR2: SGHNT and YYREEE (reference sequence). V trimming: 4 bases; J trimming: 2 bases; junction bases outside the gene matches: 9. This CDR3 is CASSPGGTSVPYEQYF. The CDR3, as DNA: TGTGCCAGCAGCCCGGGCGGGACTAGCGTCCCCTACGAGCAGTACTTC.

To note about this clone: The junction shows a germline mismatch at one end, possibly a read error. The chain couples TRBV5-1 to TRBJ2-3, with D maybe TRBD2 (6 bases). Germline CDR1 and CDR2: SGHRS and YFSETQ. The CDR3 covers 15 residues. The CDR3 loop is CASSLLDYDTDTQYF. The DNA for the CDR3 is TGTGCCAGCAGCTTACTGGACTATGACACAGATACGCAGTATTTT.

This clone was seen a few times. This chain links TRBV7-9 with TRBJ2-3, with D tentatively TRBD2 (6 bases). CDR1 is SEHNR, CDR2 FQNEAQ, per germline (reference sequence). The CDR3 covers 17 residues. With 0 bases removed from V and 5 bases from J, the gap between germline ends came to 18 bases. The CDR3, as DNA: TGTGCCAGCAGCTTAGCCTCCCGACTAGGGGTTATAGATACGCAGTATTTT. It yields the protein CASSLASRLGVIDTQYF.

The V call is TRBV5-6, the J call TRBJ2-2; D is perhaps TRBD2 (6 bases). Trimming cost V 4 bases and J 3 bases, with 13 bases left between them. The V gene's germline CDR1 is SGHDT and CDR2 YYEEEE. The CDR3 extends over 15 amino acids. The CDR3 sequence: CASSPGTGDTGELFF. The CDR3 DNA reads TGTGCCAGCAGCCCCGGGACGGGGGACACCGGGGAGCTGTTTTTT.

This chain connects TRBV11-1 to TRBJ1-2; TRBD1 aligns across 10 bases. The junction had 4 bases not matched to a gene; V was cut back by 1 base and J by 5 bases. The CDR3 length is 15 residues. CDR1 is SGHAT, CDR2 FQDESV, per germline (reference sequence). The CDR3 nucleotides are TGTGCCAGCAGCTTAGGAAGGACAGGGGGGTATGGCTACACCTTC. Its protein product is CASSLGRTGGYGYTF.

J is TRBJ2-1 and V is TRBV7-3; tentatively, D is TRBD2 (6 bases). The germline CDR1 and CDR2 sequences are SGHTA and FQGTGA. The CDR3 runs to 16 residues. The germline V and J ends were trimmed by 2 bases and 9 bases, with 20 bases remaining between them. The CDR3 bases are TGTGCCAGCAGCTTAGGGAGGTTTTTTACAAACGGTGAGCAGTTCTTC. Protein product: CASSLGRFFTNGEQFF.

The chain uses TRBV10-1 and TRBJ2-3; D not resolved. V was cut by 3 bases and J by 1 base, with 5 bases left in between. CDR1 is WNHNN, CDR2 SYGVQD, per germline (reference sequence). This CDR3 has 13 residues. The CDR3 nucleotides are TGCGCCAGCAGTGATTTTGGCACAGATACGCAGTATTTT. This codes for CASSDFGTDTQYF.

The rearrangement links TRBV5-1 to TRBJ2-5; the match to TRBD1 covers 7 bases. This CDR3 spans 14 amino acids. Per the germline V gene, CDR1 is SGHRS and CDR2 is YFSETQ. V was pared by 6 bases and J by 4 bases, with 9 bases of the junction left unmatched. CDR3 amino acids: CASNGRGRGETQYF. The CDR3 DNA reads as TGCGCCAGCAACGGAAGGGGGCGCGGAGAGACCCAGTACTTC. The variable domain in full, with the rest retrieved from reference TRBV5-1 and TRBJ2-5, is KAGVTQTPRYLIKTRGQQVTLSCSPISGHRSVSWYQQTPGQGLQFLFEYFSETQRNKGNFPGRFSGRQFSNSRSEMNVSTLELGDSALYLCASNGRGRGETQYFGPGTRLLVL.

The CDR3 nucleotides are TGCGCCAGCAGCCCTCCGGGACTAGTTAACAATGAGCAGTTCTTC. Protein: CASSPPGLVNNEQFF. The chain couples TRBV5-1 to TRBJ2-1; 8 bases align to TRBD2. Trimming removed 4 bases from V and 5 bases from J; junction bases left unmatched: 8. This CDR3 is 15 amino acids long. Germline values: CDR1 SGHRS, CDR2 YFSETQ.

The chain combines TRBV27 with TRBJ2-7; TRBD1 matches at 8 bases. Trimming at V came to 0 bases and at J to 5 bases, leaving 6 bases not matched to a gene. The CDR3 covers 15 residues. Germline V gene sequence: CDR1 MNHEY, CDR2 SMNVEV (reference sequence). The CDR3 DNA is TGTGCCAGCAGTTTATCGAGTGGACAGGGCCACGAGCAGTACTTC. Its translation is CASSLSSGQGHEQYF.

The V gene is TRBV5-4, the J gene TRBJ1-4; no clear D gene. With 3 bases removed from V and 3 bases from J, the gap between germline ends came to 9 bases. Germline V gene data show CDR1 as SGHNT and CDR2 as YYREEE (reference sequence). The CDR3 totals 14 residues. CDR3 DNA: TGTGCCAGCAGCTATTCCGGGGCTAATGAAAAACTGTTTTTT. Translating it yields CASSYSGANEKLFF.